Each of the 2 T cell receptor beta chains below was sequenced from the same sample in a study of response to subunit inactivated influenza vaccine. A single record per CDR3 protein comes from TCRdb applying MiXCR to the RT-PCR reads. The sample shows some 550,000 distinct CDR3 sequences, 20% to 25% of them seen only once. The sample was also reused in another study, on T cells expressing NK-cell markers. That investigation notes: UMIs were included in TCR beta cDNA generated by 5'RACE template switching.

The sample here was CD4+ T cells sorted from PBMCs, taken about 12 days after vaccination. These receptors all stem from a man over 45 who received an inactivated influenza vaccine.

This clonotype was recorded many times. The chain uses TRBV5-5 and TRBJ2-1, with 7 bases aligning to TRBD1. Germline V gene sequence: CDR1 SGHKS, CDR2 YYEKEE (reference sequence). The J segment lost 9 bases and the V segment lost 0 bases, leaving 6 bases of the junction unmatched. The CDR3 runs 14 residues. The CDR3 region has the DNA TGTGCCAGCAGCTTGGGAGGGGGCGTTGGTGAGCAGTTCTTC. Translated, it gives CASSLGGGVGEQFF.

The sample holds a few counts of this clonotype. As DNA, the CDR3 is TGTGCCAGCAGTTACTCGACGCTTAGGGCCTCGAACACCGGGGAGCTGTTTTTT. This codes for CASSYSTLRASNTGELFF. The chain recombines TRBV6-5 with TRBJ2-2; D unresolved. There are 18 residues in the CDR3. The V end was cut by 0 bases, the J end by 0 bases, with 14 bases between. Germline-derived CDR1 and CDR2 are MNHEY and SVGAGI.